The T cell receptor beta chain described here comes from a study of CD8+ T cells in alopecia areata. The CDR3 is 14 residues long. cDNA serving as the sequencing template came from extracted, reverse transcribed RNA. Method: immunoSEQ multiplex PCR; TCRdb's copy keeps in-frame clones and lacks some. The sample lists tens of thousands of clones, approximately 60% seen once, with 30% to 50% in the top ten. With respect to this clone: No antigen is known for it. One end of the junction varies from germline; a read error may be responsible.

Study-wide findings and caveats: Scalp sequencing also captures normal skin's resident alphabeta T cells. Affected lesional scalp, above all in alopecia totalis/universalis, was more clonal than normal scalp.

Researchers took lesional scalp punch biopsies and peripheral blood from people who were alopecia areata patients. Sorting from PBMCs produced CD4+ and CD8+ T cells. J is TRBJ2-3 and V is TRBV7-1; D might be TRBD2 (5 bases). TRBV7-1 is treated as an ORF (open reading frame) with a function not yet certain. Sequencing used NKG2D-high CD8+ T cells sorted from blood. The receptor comes from a human donor with alopecia areata. CDR3 sequence: CASTSPTGTDTQYF. CDR3 DNA sequence: TGTGCCAGCACCTCACCGACGGGAACAGATACGCAGTATTTT.